The 30 T cell receptor beta chains presented below share a single source sample, sequenced in a study of cytotoxic CD8 clonotypes in ibrutinib-treated CLL. Clones were read by immunoSEQ multiplex PCR, and TCRdb kept only the in-frame ones, dropping some. The sample carries 65,000 to 90,000 clones, less than 85% recorded once. This material consisted of PBMCs, taken after 24 months of ibrutinib treatment. Every receptor here comes from a human donor with chronic lymphocytic leukemia.

The chain employs TRBV11-2 and TRBJ1-3, with 7 bases that match TRBD1. CDR3 length: 16 residues. J gave up 4 bases and V 2 bases, and 8 bases lay outside the gene matches. Germline values: CDR1 SGHAT, CDR2 FQNNGV. This chain's CDR3 is CASSLTTGAWGNTIYF. Here the CDR3 DNA reads TGTGCCAGCAGCTTAACCACAGGGGCCTGGGGAAACACCATATATTTT.

V usage is TRBV9 and J usage is TRBJ1-2; 7 nucleotides align to TRBD1. CDR1 and CDR2 (germline): SGDLS, YYNGEE. The CDR3 has 17 amino acids. V was pared by 1 base and J by 6 bases, with 15 bases of the junction left unmatched. CDR3 nucleotides: TGTGCCAGCAGCGTAAGGCCCCGGGACAGCCGGTTGGATGGCTACACCTTC. It is translated as CASSVRPRDSRLDGYTF.

Concerning this clone itself: Other DNA sequences within the sample encode an identical CDR3. V and J are TRBV2 and TRBJ2-7; D uncertain. V shed 9 bases and J shed 3 bases, with 6 bases lying between them. The CDR3 consists of 10 residues. From germline, CDR1 is SNHLY and CDR2 FYNNEI. CDR3 DNA sequence: TGTGCCAGTTCCTTCTACGAGCAGTACTTC. Translating gives CASSFYEQYF.

The V gene is TRBV5-4, the J gene TRBJ1-2, with 11 nucleotides matching TRBD1. The CDR3 sequence is 14 residues long. After removal of 4 bases from V and 3 bases from J, the junction contained 2 bases not matched to a gene. Looked up from germline, CDR1 is SGHNT and CDR2 is YYREEE (reference sequence). CDR3 DNA sequence: TGTGCCAGCAGCCGGGGACAGGGGGACTATGGCTACACCTTC. Its translation: CASSRGQGDYGYTF.

The chain is built from TRBV9 and TRBJ2-6; 10 nucleotides agree with TRBD1. The J segment lost 0 bases and the V segment lost 3 bases, leaving 3 bases of the junction unmatched. The CDR3 sequence is 17 residues long. Germline CDR1 and CDR2: SGDLS and YYNGEE. CDR3 coding DNA: TGTGCCAGCAGCGGGACAGGGGGTATCTCTGGGGCCAACGTCCTGACTTTC. Its protein product is CASSGTGGISGANVLTF.

The chain couples TRBV5-1 to TRBJ2-7; 11 bases fit TRBD1. The ends lost 0 bases at V and 4 bases at J; junction bases unmatched: 0. The CDR3 sequence is 14 residues long. From germline, CDR1 is SGHRS and CDR2 YFSETQ. The CDR3 sequence: CASSLGDRGYEQYF. In nucleotides, the CDR3 is TGCGCCAGCAGCTTGGGGGACAGGGGGTACGAGCAGTACTTC.

The V and J genes are TRBV19 and TRBJ1-5; no clear D. With 6 bases removed from V and 0 bases from J, the gap between germline ends came to 12 bases. There are 15 residues in the CDR3. Germline lookup yields CDR1 LNHDA and CDR2 SQIVND (reference sequence). This CDR3 reads CASRGKRNSNQPQHF. CDR3 coding DNA: TGTGCCAGTAGAGGGAAGCGCAATAGCAATCAGCCCCAGCATTTT.

DNA for the CDR3: TGTGCCAGCAGCTTGGTAGGGACCGGCTACGAGCAGTACTTC. It translates to CASSLVGTGYEQYF. This sequence joins TRBV5-6 and TRBJ2-7, with D possibly called TRBD1 or TRBD2 (5 bases each). CDR3 length: 14 amino acids. Germline V gene sequence: CDR1 SGHDT, CDR2 YYEEEE. The germline V and J ends were trimmed by 0 bases and 3 bases, with 10 bases remaining between them.

The rearrangement uses TRBV7-2 and TRBJ2-2; D tentatively reads TRBD1 or TRBD2 (5 bases each). CDR1 and CDR2 from the germline V gene are SGHTA and FQGNSA. Trimming cost V 2 bases and J 0 bases, with 19 bases left between them. The CDR3 covers 19 residues. CDR3 DNA sequence: TGTGCCAGCAGCTTATCAGGGTTCGGGCGGGTTCCGAACACCGGGGAGCTGTTTTTT. Its protein product is CASSLSGFGRVPNTGELFF.

The rearrangement joins TRBV30 to TRBJ2-2; the D is unclear. Trimming removed 6 bases from V and 7 bases from J, with 18 bases in between. The CDR3 contains 14 residues. CDR1 is GTSNPN and CDR2 is SVGIG in the germline V gene (reference sequence). The CDR3 loop is CACRPLGPNGELFF. CDR3 DNA sequence: TGTGCCTGCCGACCTTTAGGGCCTAACGGGGAGCTGTTTTTT.

The chain carries TRBV6-1 and TRBJ1-2, with 10 nucleotides matching TRBD1. The V gene end was trimmed by 1 base and the J gene end by 7 bases; junction bases not matched to a gene: 0. Per germline, CDR1 MNHNS and CDR2 SASEGT. This CDR3 comprises 13 residues. Here the CDR3 DNA reads TGTGCCAGCAGTGAAGGACAGGGGGCTGGCTACACCTTC. This sequence encodes CASSEGQGAGYTF.

The V call is TRBV5-1, the J call TRBJ2-2, with D perhaps matching TRBD2 (6 bases). The V gene's germline CDR1 is SGHRS and CDR2 YFSETQ. V dropped 2 bases and J dropped 3 bases, with 14 bases sitting between them. The CDR3 totals 16 residues. In DNA form, the CDR3 reads TGCGCCAGCAGCTTACGGGGGAGAGTCGACACCGGGGAGCTGTTTTTT. Protein product: CASSLRGRVDTGELFF. Together with reference TRBV5-1 and TRBJ2-2, the CDR3 gives the full variable domain: KAGVTQTPRYLIKTRGQQVTLSCSPISGHRSVSWYQQTPGQGLQFLFEYFSETQRNKGNFPGRFSGRQFSNSRSEMNVSTLELGDSALYLCASSLRGRVDTGELFFGEGSRLTVL.

V usage is TRBV5-1 and J usage is TRBJ2-5; possible D gene TRBD2, 5 bases. The CDR3 is 13 amino acids. V was clipped by 3 bases and J by 5 bases, with 11 bases between them. In germline, CDR1 is SGHRS, CDR2 YFSETQ. This chain's CDR3 is CASSWRSWETQYF. In DNA form, the CDR3 reads TGCGCCAGCAGCTGGAGGAGCTGGGAGACCCAGTACTTC. The entire variable domain, with the rest obtained from reference TRBV5-1 and TRBJ2-5, is as follows: KAGVTQTPRYLIKTRGQQVTLSCSPISGHRSVSWYQQTPGQGLQFLFEYFSETQRNKGNFPGRFSGRQFSNSRSEMNVSTLELGDSALYLCASSWRSWETQYFGPGTRLLVL.

The chain employs TRBV28 and TRBJ1-5, with D perhaps matching TRBD1 (6 bases). The length of the CDR3 is 15 residues. V shed 2 bases and J shed 2 bases, with 10 bases lying between them. Looked up from germline, CDR1 is MDHEN and CDR2 is SYDVKM. This CDR3 is CASSLPPGGNQPQHF. The CDR3 coding sequence is TGTGCCAGCAGTTTACCTCCAGGGGGCAATCAGCCCCAGCATTTT.

The chain joins TRBV2 to TRBJ2-1; D not certain. Germline CDR1 reads SNHLY; CDR2 reads FYNNEI. Trimming cost V 2 bases and J 0 bases, with 17 bases left between them. The CDR3 has 18 residues. Written as DNA, the CDR3 is TGTGCCAGCAGTGAATACCTAGTGGCTCGGAGCTCCTACAATGAGCAGTTCTTC. It codes for CASSEYLVARSSYNEQFF.

The chain carries TRBV4-3 and TRBJ1-2; possibly TRBD1 for D (6 bases). CDR1 is LGHNA and CDR2 is YSLEER in the germline V gene. The V end lost 0 bases, the J end lost 7 bases, and 18 bases lay between the germline ends. The CDR3 loop spans 16 amino acids. The CDR3 nucleotides read TGCGCCAGCAGCCAAGATCTTACAGGGAGGCCTCTTGGCTACACCTTC. Residues: CASSQDLTGRPLGYTF.

This clone has just one count. The CDR3 protein is CASSPFAGGELFF. In DNA, the CDR3 is TGTGCCAGCAGCCCCTTTGCGGGGGGGGAGCTGTTTTTT. This chain links TRBV28 with TRBJ2-2, with D tentatively TRBD2 (6 bases). Germline assignment: CDR1 MDHEN and CDR2 SYDVKM. V lost 6 bases and J 8 bases, leaving 13 bases between the germline ends. The CDR3 runs 13 residues.

In nucleotides, the CDR3 is TGTGCCTGGAGTGTACAAGGGGGCAATCAGCCCCAGCATTTT. Its protein product is CAWSVQGGNQPQHF. This rearrangement joins TRBV30 to TRBJ1-5, with D possibly matching TRBD1 (5 bases). The CDR3 sequence is 14 residues long. The germline CDR1 and CDR2 sequences are GTSNPN and SVGIG (reference sequence). V was shortened by 0 bases and J by 2 bases, with 8 bases between the two germline ends.

The table lists this clone with many counts. The chain combines TRBV6-1 with TRBJ1-2; unclear D gene. V lost 4 bases to trimming and J lost 8 bases, with 17 bases between them. The germline gives CDR1 MNHNS, CDR2 SASEGT. The CDR3 runs 14 residues. The CDR3 sequence is CASSVADGMRGYTF. CDR3 sequence (DNA): TGTGCCAGCAGTGTGGCGGACGGCATGCGGGGCTACACCTTC.

V gene TRBV5-1 combines with J gene TRBJ2-1, with 10 bases lining up with TRBD2. Germline V gene data show CDR1 as SGHRS and CDR2 as YFSETQ. This CDR3 spans 16 amino acids. V was pared by 4 bases and J by 6 bases, with 10 bases of the junction left unmatched. For the CDR3, the DNA is TGCGCCAGCAGCCTGGGAGTAGCGGGAGGAACCAATGAGCAGTTCTTC. The encoded protein is CASSLGVAGGTNEQFF. The full variable domain, rest sourced from reference TRBV5-1 and TRBJ2-1, is KAGVTQTPRYLIKTRGQQVTLSCSPISGHRSVSWYQQTPGQGLQFLFEYFSETQRNKGNFPGRFSGRQFSNSRSEMNVSTLELGDSALYLCASSLGVAGGTNEQFFGPGTRLTVL.

The V gene is TRBV18, the J gene TRBJ2-3; 10 bases are shared with TRBD1. The V segment lost 3 bases and the J segment 5 bases; nucleotides outside the gene matches: 5. Germline-derived CDR1 and CDR2 are KGHSH and LQKENI. There are 15 residues in the CDR3. The CDR3 nucleotides read TGTGCCAGCTCACCCCCGGGACAGGGGCTAGATACGCAGTATTTT. Encoded protein: CASSPPGQGLDTQYF.

This clone was counted once. The chain is built from TRBV9 and TRBJ2-3; 8 bases match TRBD2. V lost 7 bases to trimming and J lost 0 bases; unmatched junction nucleotides: 4. From germline, CDR1 is SGDLS and CDR2 YYNGEE. CDR3 length equals 14 residues. In nucleotides, the CDR3 is TGTGCCAGCGGAGCGGGAGACAGCACAGATACGCAGTATTTT. Translating gives CASGAGDSTDTQYF.

The gene calls are TRBV5-1 and TRBJ2-3; weak D call: TRBD2 (6 bases). This CDR3 has 15 amino acids. Germline V gene sequence: CDR1 SGHRS, CDR2 YFSETQ. V shed 4 bases and J shed 0 bases, with 12 bases lying between them. The CDR3 bases are TGCGCCAGCAGCCCTGTCAGCGGGAGCACAGATACGCAGTATTTT. As protein: CASSPVSGSTDTQYF.

This rearrangement joins TRBV5-1 to TRBJ2-5; D unresolved. The germline V gene has CDR1 SGHRS and CDR2 YFSETQ. The CDR3 is 13 residues long. The V end was cut by 5 bases, the J end by 4 bases, with 12 bases between. CDR3 loop: CASRIMMRETQYF. CDR3 bases: TGCGCCAGCAGGATTATGATGCGAGAGACCCAGTACTTC.

This clone occurred once. J is TRBJ1-4 and V is TRBV27; D perhaps matches TRBD1 (5 bases). Germline V lookup: CDR1 MNHEY, CDR2 SMNVEV (reference sequence). This CDR3 has 12 residues. Trimming removed 9 bases at V and 4 bases at J, with 9 bases between. The DNA for the CDR3 is TGTGCCAGTCAGGGTCTTAATGAAAAACTGTTTTTT. Protein sequence: CASQGLNEKLFF. Full variable domain (rest looked up from reference TRBV27 and TRBJ1-4): EAQVTQNPRYLITVTGKKLTVTCSQNMNHEYMSWYRQDPGLGLRQIYYSMNVEVTDKGDVPEGYKVSRKEKRNFPLILESPSPNQTSLYFCASQGLNEKLFFGSGTQLSVL.

This chain joins TRBV29-1 and TRBJ2-5, with TRBD2 as a possible D gene (6 bases). Germline values: CDR1 SQVTM, CDR2 ANQGSEA. The CDR3 length is 13 residues. V gave up 4 bases and J gave up 2 bases, with 11 bases separating them. The CDR3 sequence is CSVAQTRQETQYF. CDR3 DNA: TGCAGCGTTGCACAGACTAGACAAGAGACCCAGTACTTC.

The rearrangement uses TRBV30 and TRBJ1-1; D gene ambiguous. V shed 4 bases and J shed 1 base, with 10 bases lying between them. The CDR3 is made up of 13 amino acids. Germline CDR1 GTSNPN, CDR2 SVGIG (reference sequence). The CDR3 sequence: CAWTPAGNTEAFF. DNA for the CDR3: TGTGCCTGGACCCCTGCGGGGAACACTGAAGCTTTCTTT.

This rearrangement joins TRBV2 to TRBJ2-3; 13 bases agree with TRBD2. The V segment lost 2 bases and the J segment 6 bases; nucleotides outside the gene matches: 14. The length of the CDR3 is 19 residues. Germline-derived CDR1 and CDR2 are SNHLY and FYNNEI. Written as DNA, the CDR3 is TGTGCCAGCAGTGAAACCGGGAGGACTAGCGGGAGTCGTCTTGATACGCAGTATTTT. It is translated as CASSETGRTSGSRLDTQYF.

The chain carries TRBV7-2 and TRBJ2-7, with 8 positions matching TRBD1. V trimming: 4 bases; J trimming: 1 base; junction bases outside the gene matches: 12. Germline assignment: CDR1 SGHTA and CDR2 FQGNSA. This CDR3 is built from 17 residues. In DNA, the CDR3 is TGTGCCAGCAGCTCCGGGACAGGCCGCATCCTATCCTACGAGCAGTACTTC. Its translation: CASSSGTGRILSYEQYF.

This clone has just one count. CDR3: CASSFSDRGTNEKLFF. The DNA for the CDR3 is TGTGCCAGCAGTTTCTCTGACAGGGGAACTAATGAAAAACTGTTTTTT. The chain combines TRBV28 with TRBJ1-4; TRBD1 aligns across 8 bases. After removal of 3 bases from V and 1 base from J, the junction contained 4 bases not matched to a gene. This CDR3 has 16 residues. Looked up from germline, CDR1 is MDHEN and CDR2 is SYDVKM.